This T cell receptor (beta chain) was identified during a study of CD8 T cells in Susac syndrome. The study's findings and limits: Regarding the TCR sequencing and HLA analysis, the study admitted that a relatively small number of individuals were involved.

Germline CDR1 LGHNA, CDR2 YSLEER. V lost 0 bases and J 4 bases, leaving 15 bases between the germline ends. This CDR3 is 16 amino acids long. 0.5 to 1 ug RNA was reverse transcribed with random hexamers. immunoSEQ multiplex PCR amplified TCR beta CDR3 across 54 Vbeta, 13 Jbeta. TCRdb called the immunoSEQ multiplex PCR reads again in MiXCR, with one record for every CDR3 protein. The table shows some 160,000 distinct CDR3 sequences, with around 90% occurring only once. Controls matched for sex and age were healthy donors. TEMRA cells were FACS-enriched, with CD8+ and CD4+ T cells isolated negatively. Of note for this clonotype: The antigen is unknown.

This chain uses TRBV4-3 with TRBJ1-2; D call uncertain. Source material: CD4+ T cells from PBMCs. This TCR was sampled from a human donor in good health. CDR3 sequence reads: CASSQDRALGSYGYTF. The CDR3 nucleotides are TGCGCCAGCAGCCAAGACCGGGCCCTGGGGTCCTATGGCTACACCTTC.